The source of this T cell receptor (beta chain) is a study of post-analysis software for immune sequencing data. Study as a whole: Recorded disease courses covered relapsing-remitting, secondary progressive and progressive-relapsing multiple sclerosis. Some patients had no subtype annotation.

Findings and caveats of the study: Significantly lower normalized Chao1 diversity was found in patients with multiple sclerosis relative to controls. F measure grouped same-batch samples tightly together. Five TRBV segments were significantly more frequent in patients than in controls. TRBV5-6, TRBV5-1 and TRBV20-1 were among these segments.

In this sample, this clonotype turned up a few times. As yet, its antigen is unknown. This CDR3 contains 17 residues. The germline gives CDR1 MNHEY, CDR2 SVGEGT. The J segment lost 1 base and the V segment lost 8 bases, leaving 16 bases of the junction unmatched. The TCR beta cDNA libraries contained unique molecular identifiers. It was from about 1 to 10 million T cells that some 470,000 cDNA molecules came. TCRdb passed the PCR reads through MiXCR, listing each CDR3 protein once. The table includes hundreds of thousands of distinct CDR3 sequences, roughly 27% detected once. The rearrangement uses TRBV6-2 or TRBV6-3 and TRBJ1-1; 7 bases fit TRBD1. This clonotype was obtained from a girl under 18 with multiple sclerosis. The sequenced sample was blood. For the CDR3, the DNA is TGTGCCAGCTCAAAAATCCGGGACAGTTACCAGAACACTGAAGCTTTCTTT. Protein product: CASSKIRDSYQNTEAFF.